This TCR beta chain was recorded in a study of patients and donors after allogeneic stem cell transplantation. TCRdb processed the RT-PCR reads anew with MiXCR; each CDR3 protein has one entry. In the table there are 150,000 to 200,000 distinct CDR3 sequences, around 30% of which are singletons. Sample: blood, either unsorted or a sorted T cell fraction (not recorded which). The receptor was derived from a human donor who was either an allogeneic HSCT recipient or a stem cell or donor lymphocyte infusion donor (not recorded which). It is not recorded whose cells these are; they may come from a transplant donor.

CDR3 loop: CATSDADSYTDTQYF. The CDR3 coding sequence is TGTGCCACCAGTGATGCGGACTCCTACACAGATACGCAGTATTTT. V gene TRBV24-1 combines with J gene TRBJ2-3; the D gene is possibly TRBD2 (5 bases). Germline-derived CDR1 and CDR2 are KGHDR and SFDVKD. This CDR3 is 15 amino acids long. V lost 3 bases, J lost 2 bases, and 11 bases lay in between.